These T cell receptor beta chains were read from a single sample in a study of blood T cell repertoires in COVID-19. Repertoires were generated with immunoSEQ multiplex PCR, while TCRdb's copy carries only in-frame clones and drops some. The table has about 200,000 clones, 80% seen once. The specimen sequenced was peripheral blood. The source of these receptors is a human donor in a cohort sampled during active COVID-19. The CDR3 runs from the conserved cysteine through the conserved F or W. The D gene is left open where the match is weak. Clone size is not always given. Where it is, it says once, few, many or a class for expanded clones.

few | TRBD1 | TRBJ1-5 | TRBV7-2 | CASNLAGGNQPQHF | TGTGCCAGCAACCTGGCAGGGGGTAATCAGCCCCAGCATTTT
. | TRBD2 | TRBJ2-2 | TRBV28 | CASSSTSGRETGELFF | TGTGCCAGCAGTTCGACTAGCGGGAGAGAAACCGGGGAGCTGTTTTTT
. | TRBD2 | TRBJ2-5 | TRBV29-1 | CSVEGLAGGVETQYF | TGCAGCGTTGAGGGGCTAGCGGGGGGGGTCGAGACCCAGTACTTC
. | . | TRBJ1-5 | TRBV27 | CASGLDRIATQPQHF | TGTGCCAGCGGATTGGACAGAATCGCCACTCAGCCCCAGCATTTT
. | TRBD2 | TRBJ2-4 | TRBV27 | CASSLWTSGSGAKNIQYF | TGTGCCAGCAGTCTATGGACTAGCGGGAGTGGGGCCAAAAACATTCAGTACTTC
. | TRBD1 | TRBJ2-5 | TRBV27 | CASSSGQEETQYF | TGTGCCAGCAGTTCGGGACAGGAAGAGACCCAGTACTTC
. | TRBD1 | TRBJ1-2 | TRBV7-3 | CASSSPTGQVLF | TGTGCCAGCAGCTCGCCCACCGGACAGGTCCTCTTC
. | . | TRBJ2-2 | TRBV9 | CASSEGHSNTGELFF | TGTGCCAGCAGCGAGGGACATTCGAACACCGGGGAGCTGTTTTTT
. | . | TRBJ2-7 | TRBV5-1 | CASSQGGVGPYEQYF | TGCGCCAGCAGCCAGGGCGGGGTAGGGCCCTACGAGCAGTACTTC
. | . | TRBJ1-5 | TRBV4-2 | CASRQTGRGNQPQHF | TGTGCCAGCCGTCAAACGGGCAGGGGAAATCAGCCCCAGCATTTT